What follows are 19 T cell receptor beta chains derived from one specimen sequenced in a study of blood T cell repertoires in COVID-19. Generated by immunoSEQ multiplex PCR, the TCRdb table keeps only in-frame clones and is missing some. Of approximately 270,000 clones listed, over 75% were seen once; the top ten hold 11%. The specimen sequenced was peripheral blood. The receptor set was obtained from a woman in her seventies with acute or convalescent COVID-19.

This clone is a singleton in its sample. This rearrangement joins TRBV30 to TRBJ1-3, with unresolved D. V was trimmed by 2 bases and J by 4 bases, leaving 18 bases between them. The CDR3 length is 16 residues. Germline V lookup: CDR1 GTSNPN, CDR2 SVGIG (reference sequence). This chain's CDR3 is CAWSKVEPLLGNTIYF. The DNA of the CDR3 is TGTGCCTGGAGTAAAGTAGAACCCCTCCTCGGAAACACCATATATTTT.

The V call is TRBV7-8, the J call TRBJ1-2; D uncertain. Germline assignment: CDR1 SGHVS and CDR2 FQNEAQ. The CDR3 is made up of 17 amino acids. The V gene lost 4 bases and the J gene lost 4 bases, with 22 bases spanning the gap. The CDR3 here is CASSSLRGYSKGYGYTF. The CDR3 DNA sequence: TGTGCCAGCAGCTCTCTTCGCGGGTACAGTAAGGGCTATGGCTACACCTTC. The full variable domain, completed using reference TRBV7-8 and TRBJ1-2, is GAGVSQSPRYKVAKRGQDVALRCDPISGHVSLFWYQQALGQGPEFLTYFQNEAQLDKSGLPSDRFFAERPEGSVSTLKIQRTQQEDSAVYLCASSSLRGYSKGYGYTFGSGTRLTVV.

V and J are TRBV7-2 and TRBJ2-1; 7 positions agree with TRBD2. Germline values: CDR1 SGHTA, CDR2 FQGNSA. J was trimmed by 10 bases and V by 3 bases; bases with no gene match: 6. The CDR3 covers 13 residues. CDR3 nucleotides: TGTGCCAGCAGCTTTGCTCCTAGCGGCGAGCAGTTCTTC. This sequence encodes CASSFAPSGEQFF.

Concerning this clone itself: The junction and the germline gene differ at one end; a read error may be behind it. The V and J genes are TRBV2 and TRBJ2-5, with TRBD2 matching 8 bases. The germline V gene encodes CDR1 SNHLY and CDR2 FYNNEI. The CDR3 totals 13 residues. CDR3 DNA sequence: TGTGCCAGCATCAGTGAGGGACTAGAACCTATCCACTTC. It is translated as CASISEGLEPIHF.

V gene TRBV5-1 combines with J gene TRBJ2-3, with TRBD2 matching 7 bases. Germline V CDR1 and CDR2: SGHRS, YFSETQ. Trimming at V came to 3 bases and at J to 6 bases, leaving 7 bases not matched to a gene. The CDR3 is made up of 14 amino acids. CDR3 nucleotide sequence: TGCGCCAGCAGCTCCCCGCGGGGGTCCGATACGCAGTATTTT. Amino acid sequence: CASSSPRGSDTQYF.

V is TRBV2 and J is TRBJ1-5; a possible D gene is TRBD1 (5 bases). CDR1 is SNHLY and CDR2 is FYNNEI in the germline V gene. The CDR3 is 14 amino acids. V dropped 3 bases and J dropped 6 bases, with 12 bases sitting between them. This CDR3 is CASSDQGKVQPQHF. Written as DNA, the CDR3 is TGTGCCAGCAGTGATCAGGGCAAGGTTCAGCCCCAGCATTTT.

The chain has TRBV5-4 and TRBJ1-2; no firm D call. V was clipped by 0 bases and J by 4 bases, with 10 bases between them. This CDR3 has 14 amino acids. In germline, CDR1 is SGHNT, CDR2 YYREEE (reference sequence). CDR3 protein: CASSLAREVYGYTF. In DNA form, the CDR3 reads TGTGCCAGCAGCTTGGCCCGGGAGGTCTATGGCTACACCTTC.

The rearrangement joins TRBV5-8 to TRBJ1-5; 7 nucleotides agree with TRBD1. Per germline, CDR1 SGHTS and CDR2 YDEGEE. V lost 5 bases and J lost 4; bases outside the gene matches: 12. CDR3 length: 16 residues. The CDR3 DNA reads as TGTGCCAGCAGTCGTCACAGGGGAGTAAGGAATCAGCCCCAGCATTTT. Protein: CASSRHRGVRNQPQHF.

The chain combines TRBV5-6 with TRBJ1-3; possibly TRBD1 for D (5 bases). Per the germline V gene, CDR1 is SGHDT and CDR2 is YYEEEE. V lost 3 bases and J lost 0, with 13 bases in between. The CDR3 is 16 residues long. CDR3: CASSSSGLSSGNTIYF. Written as DNA, the CDR3 is TGTGCCAGCAGCTCGTCGGGACTCAGCTCTGGAAACACCATATATTTT.

The chain employs TRBV5-1 and TRBJ1-2; D perhaps matches TRBD1 (6 bases). The V end was cut by 0 bases, the J end by 6 bases, with 21 bases between. The CDR3 is 17 residues long. Germline V gives CDR1 SGHRS, CDR2 YFSETQ. The CDR3 DNA sequence: TGCGCCAGCAGCTTGGCTGTACAGGGTAGGGGCTTGAATGGCTACACCTTC. This encodes CASSLAVQGRGLNGYTF.

The chain recombines TRBV5-1 with TRBJ1-6; 9 bases fit TRBD1. The junction had 3 bases not matched to a gene; V was cut back by 0 bases and J by 8 bases. Per the germline V gene, CDR1 is SGHRS and CDR2 is YFSETQ. The CDR3 has 15 amino acids. CDR3 residues: CASSLVGTGYSPLHF. The CDR3, as DNA: TGCGCCAGCAGCTTGGTAGGGACAGGGTATTCACCCCTCCACTTT. Combining the CDR3 with reference TRBV5-1 and TRBJ1-6 gives the whole variable domain KAGVTQTPRYLIKTRGQQVTLSCSPISGHRSVSWYQQTPGQGLQFLFEYFSETQRNKGNFPGRFSGRQFSNSRSEMNVSTLELGDSALYLCASSLVGTGYSPLHFGNGTRLTVT.

V usage is TRBV11-2 and J usage is TRBJ2-5; D is unresolved. CDR1 and CDR2 from the germline V gene are SGHAT and FQNNGV. V was pared by 3 bases and J by 5 bases, with 4 bases between. The CDR3 totals 11 residues. CDR3 residues: CASSLRETQYF. As DNA, the CDR3 is TGTGCCAGCAGCTTGCGCGAGACCCAGTACTTC. The variable domain in full, completed from reference TRBV11-2 and TRBJ2-5, reads EAGVAQSPRYKIIEKRQSVAFWCNPISGHATLYWYQQILGQGPKLLIQFQNNGVVDDSQLPKDRFSAERLKGVDSTLKIQPAKLEDSAVYLCASSLRETQYFGPGTRLLVL.

The chain has TRBV5-1 and TRBJ2-2, with TRBD2 as a possible D gene (6 bases). The CDR3 runs 14 residues. Germline V CDR1 and CDR2: SGHRS, YFSETQ. V shed 5 bases and J shed 1 base, with 9 bases lying between them. DNA for the CDR3: TGCGCCAGCAGGCCGGGGGTGAACACCGGGGAGCTGTTTTTT. Translated, it gives CASRPGVNTGELFF.

V and J are TRBV6-6 and TRBJ1-2; 7 bases fit TRBD1. Germline CDR1 and CDR2: MNHNY and SVGAGI (reference sequence). The CDR3 runs to 13 residues. With 6 bases clipped from V and 3 bases from J, the junction kept 4 bases outside the gene matches. The CDR3 region is CASSRGTDYGYTF. CDR3 DNA: TGTGCCAGCAGCAGGGGGACAGACTATGGCTACACCTTC.

V gene TRBV19 combines with J gene TRBJ2-2; TRBD1 is a possible D gene (6 bases). Between the trimmed V and J ends, which lost 4 bases and 7 bases, there was a span of 19 bases. The CDR3 is 16 residues long. Germline CDR1 reads LNHDA; CDR2 reads SQIVND (reference sequence). The CDR3 here is CASSRGIQGRDGELFF. In DNA form, the CDR3 reads TGTGCCAGTAGTAGAGGGATACAGGGAAGAGACGGGGAGCTGTTTTTT.

This clone was seen only once. The gene calls are TRBV5-6 and TRBJ2-5, with 8 bases fitting TRBD1. The J segment lost 0 bases and the V segment lost 0 bases, leaving 1 base of the junction unmatched. The CDR3 has 15 amino acids. Germline V gene data show CDR1 as SGHDT and CDR2 as YYEEEE. DNA of the CDR3: TGTGCCAGCAGCTTGGGACAGGGGTACCAAGAGACCCAGTACTTC. Translated: CASSLGQGYQETQYF.

The chain combines TRBV19 with TRBJ2-6; D call uncertain. Between the trimmed V and J ends, which lost 4 bases and 3 bases, there was a span of 10 bases. CDR3 size: 15 residues. The V gene's germline CDR1 is LNHDA and CDR2 SQIVND (reference sequence). The CDR3 is CASSTWSDGANVLTF. Written as DNA, the CDR3 is TGTGCCAGTAGTACCTGGTCAGATGGGGCCAACGTCCTGACTTTC.

CDR3 DNA sequence: TGTGCCAGCAGTCCAGGACACCCTAGGGCGGATTCACCCCTCCACTTT. Residues: CASSPGHPRADSPLHF. The rearrangement joins TRBV27 to TRBJ1-6; possible D gene TRBD1, 5 bases. Germline CDR1 is MNHEY and CDR2 is SMNVEV (reference sequence). V was clipped by 5 bases and J by 8 bases, with 19 bases between them. This CDR3 contains 16 residues.

This chain connects TRBV6-5 to TRBJ2-5; no definite D call. The CDR3 covers 11 residues. The V gene's germline CDR1 is MNHEY and CDR2 SVGAGI. Trimming removed 6 bases at V and 0 bases at J, with 2 bases between. As DNA, the CDR3 is TGTGCCAGCAGCAACCAAGAGACCCAGTACTTC. Its translation is CASSNQETQYF.